The 18 T cell receptor beta chains presented below share a single source sample, sequenced in a study of shared clonotypes between healthy human individuals. Assay used: immunoSEQ multiplex PCR; TCRdb lists only in-frame clones, some missing. The sample has 600,000 to 800,000 clones; 55% to 80% are singletons. Sequencing input: memory CD4+ T cells sorted from blood. The subset was: CD45RA-negative fraction. These receptors were taken from a woman aged 25 to 39 in good health.

This clone was seen once. V and J are TRBV27 and TRBJ1-2; possibly TRBD1 for D (5 bases). The CDR3 has 15 amino acids. Germline V lookup: CDR1 MNHEY, CDR2 SMNVEV (reference sequence). With 5 bases removed from V and 4 bases from J, the gap between germline ends came to 17 bases. CDR3 nucleotides: TGTGCCAGCAGTCCTGACTCCCGGGGGTCCTATGGCTACACCTTC. This encodes CASSPDSRGSYGYTF.

This clone was detected a few times. V and J are TRBV4-1 and TRBJ1-2; D might be TRBD1 (5 bases). Germline CDR1 MGHRA, CDR2 YSYEKL. The ends were cut back, 4 bases at V and 7 bases at J, with 16 bases in the middle. The CDR3 spans 14 residues. This CDR3 reads CASSPQRDLRGYTF. The CDR3 coding sequence is TGCGCCAGCAGCCCTCAGCGGGACTTACGTGGCTACACCTTC.

V is TRBV6-1 and J is TRBJ2-3; unclear D gene. V was pared by 2 bases and J by 0 bases, with 18 bases between. The V gene's germline CDR1 is MNHNS and CDR2 SASEGT. CDR3 size: 18 residues. CDR3 sequence: CASSESVPVSYSTDTQYF. The DNA of the CDR3 is TGTGCCAGCAGTGAAAGTGTCCCGGTTTCCTATAGCACAGATACGCAGTATTTT.

V and J are TRBV6-1 and TRBJ2-7; D perhaps matches TRBD2 (6 bases). The CDR3 is made up of 14 amino acids. Germline CDR1 and CDR2: MNHNS and SASEGT. The V and J ends lost 3 bases and 0 bases respectively, with 9 bases between them. The CDR3: CASSDRRDSYEQYF. CDR3 bases: TGTGCCAGCAGTGACCGGCGGGACTCCTACGAGCAGTACTTC.

The rearrangement joins TRBV6-1 to TRBJ2-5; 7 positions match TRBD2. V was clipped by 10 bases and J by 4 bases; unmatched bases: 9. Germline V gene sequence: CDR1 MNHNS, CDR2 SASEGT. This CDR3 has 13 amino acids. The CDR3 region has the DNA TGTGCCACGCGATTCTCGGGGGGAGAGACCCAGTACTTC. Its protein product is CATRFSGGETQYF.

This chain joins TRBV7-9 and TRBJ2-7; D is uncertain. V lost 1 base and J lost 4, with 11 bases in between. This CDR3 region has 14 residues. CDR1 and CDR2 (germline): SEHNR, FQNEAQ (reference sequence). The CDR3 is CASSLGTEDYEQYF. The CDR3 nucleotides are TGTGCCAGCAGCTTAGGGACGGAAGATTACGAGCAGTACTTC.

The chain combines TRBV7-9 with TRBJ2-5; 9 bases agree with TRBD2. V shed 4 bases and J 4 bases; nucleotides not matched to a gene: 10. This CDR3 contains 16 residues. The germline gives CDR1 SEHNR, CDR2 FQNEAQ (reference sequence). The CDR3 region has the DNA TGTGCCAGCAGCTGGGGGGCAGCGGGAGGCATAGAGACCCAGTACTTC. Its protein is CASSWGAAGGIETQYF.

This clone was seen a single time. CDR3 residues: CASSAGAQGRNTIYF. The CDR3, as DNA: TGTGCCAGCAGCGCAGGGGCCCAGGGGAGAAACACCATATATTTT. This chain joins TRBV28 and TRBJ1-3, with a weak D call TRBD1 (6 bases). CDR3 length equals 15 residues. V was pared by 6 bases and J by 5 bases, with 17 bases between. The germline CDR1 and CDR2 sequences are MDHEN and SYDVKM. Full variable domain (rest looked up from reference TRBV28 and TRBJ1-3): DVKVTQSSRYLVKRTGEKVFLECVQDMDHENMFWYRQDPGLGLRLIYFSYDVKMKEKGDIPEGYSVSREKKERFSLILESASTNQTSMYLCASSAGAQGRNTIYFGEGSWLTVV.

This rearrangement joins TRBV5-4 to TRBJ2-5; D not resolved. CDR1 SGHNT and CDR2 YYREEE come from the germline V gene (reference sequence). The V gene lost 4 bases and the J gene lost 2 bases, with 9 bases spanning the gap. CDR3 length: 13 amino acids. The CDR3 spells CASSRDAQETQYF. CDR3 nucleotide sequence: TGTGCCAGCAGCCGTGACGCACAAGAGACCCAGTACTTC.

V gene TRBV28 combines with J gene TRBJ2-3, with TRBD2 identical over 13 bases. The trim removed 4 bases at V and 2 bases at J, leaving 6 bases unmatched. The CDR3 sequence is 17 residues long. Germline CDR1 is MDHEN and CDR2 is SYDVKM. The CDR3 DNA sequence: TGTGCCAGCAGTTCCCAGACTAGCGGGAGGATCACAGATACGCAGTATTTT. Translation gives CASSSQTSGRITDTQYF.

The chain recombines TRBV6-5 with TRBJ1-1; D remains ambiguous. The CDR3 extends over 14 amino acids. Trimming shortened V by 0 bases and J by 1 base, and 6 bases separated the two germline ends. The V gene's germline CDR1 is MNHEY and CDR2 SVGAGI. CDR3 sequence (DNA): TGTGCCAGCAGTTACTCGTCCAGGAACACTGAAGCTTTCTTT. Protein sequence: CASSYSSRNTEAFF.

V and J are TRBV29-1 and TRBJ2-5; a possible D gene is TRBD2 (5 bases). The V gene lost 5 bases and the J gene lost 4 bases, with 14 bases spanning the gap. There are 13 residues in the CDR3. Germline CDR1 reads SQVTM; CDR2 reads ANQGSEA. The CDR3 reads CSVLVGVGETQYF. CDR3 DNA sequence: TGCAGCGTTCTCGTGGGAGTGGGAGAGACCCAGTACTTC.

The chain employs TRBV27 and TRBJ2-1; 9 positions agree with TRBD2. Germline lookup yields CDR1 MNHEY and CDR2 SMNVEV (reference sequence). This CDR3 spans 17 amino acids. After removal of 4 bases from V and 0 bases from J, the junction contained 7 bases not matched to a gene. DNA of the CDR3: TGTGCCAGCAGTTACCTGACTAGCGGAAGCTCCTACAATGAGCAGTTCTTC. Amino acids: CASSYLTSGSSYNEQFF.

The rearrangement uses TRBV6-5 and TRBJ2-5, with 8 bases identical to TRBD2. This CDR3 region has 16 residues. Looked up from germline, CDR1 is MNHEY and CDR2 is SVGAGI. The ends lost 4 bases at V and 6 bases at J; junction bases unmatched: 13. The CDR3 is CASSSGSGGQSKTQYF. CDR3 sequence (DNA): TGTGCCAGCAGTTCGGGGTCGGGGGGGCAATCGAAGACCCAGTACTTC.

This clone has more than one count but fewer than ten. This specimen includes other DNA sequences encoding the same CDR3. The chain uses TRBV5-1 and TRBJ2-7; 15 bases map to TRBD2. CDR1 is SGHRS and CDR2 is YFSETQ in the germline V gene. Trimming at V came to 4 bases and at J to 7 bases, leaving 9 bases not matched to a gene. The CDR3 covers 16 residues. CDR3 bases: TGCGCCAGCAGCCCGACCGGGACTAGCGGGAGGTATGAGCAGTACTTC. It encodes CASSPTGTSGRYEQYF.

This sequence joins TRBV6-5 and TRBJ2-1; D possibly corresponds to TRBD2 (5 bases). Germline CDR1 reads MNHEY; CDR2 reads SVGAGI. V shed 6 bases and J shed 7 bases, with 16 bases lying between them. This CDR3 contains 14 residues. The CDR3 region is CASSQQGGRNEQFF. CDR3 in DNA: TGTGCCAGCAGCCAACAAGGAGGTAGGAATGAGCAGTTCTTC.

This clone was picked up a small number of times. The V and J genes are TRBV7-9 and TRBJ2-1, with TRBD1 identical over 10 bases. CDR3 length equals 16 residues. J gave up 4 bases and V 4 bases, and 7 bases lay outside the gene matches. Germline V gene data show CDR1 as SEHNR and CDR2 as FQNEAQ (reference sequence). CDR3 amino acids: CASSSLPGQGYNEQFF. CDR3 DNA: TGTGCCAGCAGCTCCCTCCCGGGACAGGGGTACAATGAGCAGTTCTTC.

J is TRBJ1-1 and V is TRBV11-1, with 7 bases matching TRBD1. The germline V gene has CDR1 SGHAT and CDR2 FQDESV (reference sequence). V was clipped by 6 bases and J by 5 bases; unmatched bases: 6. This CDR3 is 13 amino acids long. CDR3 amino acids: CASRTTGRTEAFF. The CDR3 region has the DNA TGTGCCAGCAGGACGACAGGGCGGACTGAAGCTTTCTTT.